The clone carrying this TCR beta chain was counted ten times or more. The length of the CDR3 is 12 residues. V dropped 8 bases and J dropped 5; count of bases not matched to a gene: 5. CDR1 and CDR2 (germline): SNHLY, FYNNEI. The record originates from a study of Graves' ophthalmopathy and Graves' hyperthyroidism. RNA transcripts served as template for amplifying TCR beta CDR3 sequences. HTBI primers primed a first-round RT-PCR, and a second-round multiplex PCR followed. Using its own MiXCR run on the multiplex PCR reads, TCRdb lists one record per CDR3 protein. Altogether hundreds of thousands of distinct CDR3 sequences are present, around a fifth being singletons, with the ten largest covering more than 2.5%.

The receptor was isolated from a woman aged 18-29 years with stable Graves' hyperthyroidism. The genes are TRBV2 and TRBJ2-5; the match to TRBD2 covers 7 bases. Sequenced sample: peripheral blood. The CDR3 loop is CASQLGGETQYF. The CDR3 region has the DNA TGTGCCAGCCAGCTGGGAGGGGAGACCCAGTACTTC.